The sequence of this T cell receptor (beta chain) was determined in a study of T cell repertoires in cytomegalovirus infection. About the study: An indication of both CMV infection and matching HLA type came from public TCR beta signatures.

Study conclusions and caveats: The ex vivo response was dominated by HLA-C-restricted CMV-specific TCR beta clonotypes. CMV carriers with the relevant HLA were identified by cumulative public TCR beta family frequency.

Worth noting for this clonotype: The antigen is unknown.

CDR3 size: 19 residues. V was trimmed by 0 bases and J by 0 bases, leaving 20 bases between them. Germline CDR1 reads MGHRA; CDR2 reads YSYEKL. From the reads, TCRdb called clonotypes with MiXCR, one entry per CDR3 protein. The sample holds around 740,000 distinct CDR3 sequences, about 40% seen once. The receptor comes from a human donor in good health (CMV status not recorded). Some clones in this sample may be carry-over from other donors' samples. Source material: PBMCs. The chain couples TRBV4-1 to TRBJ1-1; tentative D call: TRBD1 (6 bases). The CDR3 coding sequence is TGCGCCAGCAGCCAAGATTTAGGGGCGACAGGCACACTGAACACTGAAGCTTTCTTT. As protein: CASSQDLGATGTLNTEAFF.